The subject of this entry is one TCR beta chain. Its antigen is unidentified. Healthy Caucasians were all of the donors. Germline-derived CDR1 and CDR2 are LNHNV and YYDKDF (reference sequence). This CDR3 region has 15 residues. The germline V and J ends were trimmed by 0 bases and 1 base, with 6 bases remaining between them. TCRdb re-derived calls from the 5' RACE reads in MiXCR, one entry per CDR3 protein. This table has hundreds of thousands of distinct CDR3 sequences, over 8.5% appearing once. The data originate from a study of identical twins. The study's findings and limits: Beta clonotypes that were abundant in cord blood contained fewer insertions, a pattern absent from memory repertoires.

Another study also made use of these data, one on yellow fever vaccine responses in identical twins. That investigation notes: In identical twins, vaccine T cell responses appeared partly shared and partly individual.

This chain joins TRBV15 and TRBJ2-2, with D possibly matching TRBD2 (5 bases). Source material: PBMCs. The source of this sequence is a woman under 30 in good health. The CDR3 is CATSRDEGNTGELFF. CDR3 sequence (DNA): TGTGCCACCAGCAGAGATGAGGGGAACACCGGGGAGCTGTTTTTT.